This passage covers 16 T cell receptor beta chains from one sample sequenced in a study of OX40 agonist ivuxolimab in advanced cancers. Produced via immunoSEQ multiplex PCR; TCRdb's table is partial and in-frame only. Of about 58,000 clones listed, around 83% are singletons. This specimen was CD4+ or CD8+ T cells sorted from blood, taken in a trial of the OX40 agonist ivuxolimab. These receptor sequences come from an adult with an advanced solid tumor such as melanoma, head and neck, liver or kidney cancer.

This clone was seen once. The CDR3 nucleotides read TGCAGCGTTGAAGAATACGGCCGAATTGCGTATAGCTCCTACAATGAGCAGTTCTTC. Residues: CSVEEYGRIAYSSYNEQFF. The chain employs TRBV29-1 and TRBJ2-1, with D hard to call. Deletions cut 0 bases from V and 0 bases from J, with 21 bases between. CDR1 is SQVTM, CDR2 ANQGSEA, per germline. This CDR3 spans 19 amino acids.

The CDR3 here is CASSDLRVPGNTIYF. The CDR3 DNA reads as TGTGCCAGCAGCGACCTTCGGGTACCCGGAAACACCATATATTTT. This chain uses TRBV7-9 with TRBJ1-3; D gene ambiguous. Germline CDR1 SEHNR, CDR2 FQNEAQ (reference sequence). The germline V and J ends were trimmed by 5 bases and 4 bases, with 15 bases remaining between them. This CDR3 has 15 residues.

This chain connects TRBV7-3 to TRBJ1-1; D ambiguous. V gave up 5 bases and J gave up 0 bases, with 7 bases separating them. The CDR3 loop spans 13 amino acids. Germline CDR1 SGHTA, CDR2 FQGTGA. The CDR3 region has the DNA TGTGCCAGCAGCCAACTAATGAACACTGAAGCTTTCTTT. Translation: CASSQLMNTEAFF.

J is TRBJ2-5 and V is TRBV6-5; D remains ambiguous. The CDR3 loop spans 12 amino acids. Germline V CDR1 and CDR2: MNHEY, SVGAGI. V was pared by 2 bases and J by 5 bases, with 6 bases between. The CDR3 is CASSYRDETQYF. The CDR3 nucleotides are TGTGCCAGCAGTTACAGGGATGAGACCCAGTACTTC.

The chain recombines TRBV6-5 with TRBJ2-7; weak D call: TRBD1 (5 bases). The CDR3 is 14 amino acids. CDR1 is MNHEY, CDR2 SVGAGI, per germline. Trimming left V 8 bases short and J 2 bases short, with 16 bases between. The CDR3 DNA reads as TGTGCCAGCCTCTCCCCCAGGGCTCCCTACGAGCAGTACTTC. This codes for CASLSPRAPYEQYF.

V is TRBV5-1 and J is TRBJ2-3, with TRBD1 matching over 9 bases. This CDR3 has 16 amino acids. Losses at the gene ends were 4 bases for V and 3 bases for J; bases not matched to a gene: 9. CDR1 is SGHRS and CDR2 is YFSETQ in the germline V gene. Here the CDR3 DNA reads TGCGCCAGCAGCGCCACAGGGGGCGTCTTAACAGATACGCAGTATTTT. Its protein is CASSATGGVLTDTQYF.

This chain links TRBV4-2 with TRBJ2-1; the match to TRBD2 covers 9 bases. V lost 1 base to trimming and J lost 2 bases; unmatched junction nucleotides: 0. CDR3 size: 15 residues. The germline CDR1 and CDR2 sequences are LGHNA and YNFKEQ. In nucleotides, the CDR3 is TGTGCCAGCAGCCAAGCTAGCGGGGCCTACAATGAGCAGTTCTTC. Amino acids: CASSQASGAYNEQFF.

This clone occurred a few times. The chain recombines TRBV10-1 with TRBJ1-6; 7 nucleotides match TRBD1. J was trimmed by 7 bases and V by 6 bases; bases with no gene match: 3. Germline V gene sequence: CDR1 WNHNN, CDR2 SYGVQD (reference sequence). The CDR3 has 13 residues. The CDR3 DNA sequence: TGCGCCAGCAGAAGGGACAGCAATTCACCCCTCCACTTT. Amino acid sequence: CASRRDSNSPLHF.

The count of this clone is one. This chain's CDR3 is CASSVDQGAYYGYTF. DNA for the CDR3: TGTGCCAGCAGCGTAGATCAGGGGGCTTATTATGGCTACACCTTC. This sequence joins TRBV9 and TRBJ1-2; TRBD1 aligns across 8 bases. The trim removed 0 bases at V and 5 bases at J, leaving 6 bases unmatched. This CDR3 region has 15 residues. Germline assignment: CDR1 SGDLS and CDR2 YYNGEE.

As for this clone: The germline gene is not matched at one end of the junction; a read error may be the cause. V and J are TRBV5-1 and TRBJ1-1; no clear D. CDR1 and CDR2 (germline): SGHRS, YFSETQ. There are 14 residues in the CDR3. This chain's CDR3 is CVSSDEGGGAEAFF. The CDR3 nucleotides read TGCGTCAGCAGCGACGAAGGAGGTGGCGCTGAAGCTTTCTTT.

The J gene is TRBJ1-1, the V gene TRBV23-1; no reliable D call. TRBV23-1 is an ORF for which the function is uncertain. Trimming left V 6 bases short and J 8 bases short, with 16 bases between. The CDR3 contains 13 residues. CDR3 nucleotide sequence: TGCGCCAGCAGAACTCGCCGTGGGAAAGAAGCTTTCTTT. It yields the protein CASRTRRGKEAFF.

J is TRBJ1-2 and V is TRBV6-1; D gene uncertain. This CDR3 has 15 amino acids. Germline loops: CDR1 MNHNS, CDR2 SASEGT. V lost 3 bases, J lost 1 base, and 12 bases lay in between. The CDR3 DNA reads TGTGCCAGCAGTGATTCCGTAGGGATTAACTATGGCTACACCTTC. Protein sequence: CASSDSVGINYGYTF.

V is TRBV27 and J is TRBJ1-2; 12 bases are shared with TRBD1. Germline values: CDR1 MNHEY, CDR2 SMNVEV (reference sequence). Trimming cost V 2 bases and J 6 bases; bases outside gene matches: 7. The CDR3 sequence is 16 residues long. The CDR3: CASSLTGTGGPNGYTF. The CDR3 DNA reads as TGTGCCAGCAGTTTAACTGGGACAGGGGGCCCCAATGGCTACACCTTC.

The genes are TRBV5-8 and TRBJ2-1; 8 nucleotides align to TRBD1. CDR3 length: 15 amino acids. CDR1 is SGHTS, CDR2 YDEGEE, per germline. Unmatched junction bases numbered 7, after V lost 4 bases and J lost 4 bases. The CDR3 DNA reads TGTGCCAGCAGCCCCGGACAGGGTTTTTACAATGAGCAGTTCTTC. This codes for CASSPGQGFYNEQFF.

This chain links TRBV15 with TRBJ2-1; D remains ambiguous. The germline V gene has CDR1 LNHNV and CDR2 YYDKDF (reference sequence). Deletions cut 1 base from V and 5 bases from J, with 15 bases between. The CDR3 has 16 amino acids. CDR3 amino acids: CATSRVVGSRDNEQFF. DNA for the CDR3: TGTGCCACCAGCAGAGTCGTCGGATCCCGAGACAATGAGCAGTTCTTC.

J is TRBJ1-3 and V is TRBV5-1; D is undetermined. The CDR3 contains 14 residues. Germline CDR1 is SGHRS and CDR2 is YFSETQ. Trimming shortened V by 5 bases and J by 1 base, and 10 bases separated the two germline ends. In nucleotides, the CDR3 is TGCGCCAGCAGTCAAGGGAGTTCTGGAAACACCATATATTTT. Translated, it gives CASSQGSSGNTIYF.